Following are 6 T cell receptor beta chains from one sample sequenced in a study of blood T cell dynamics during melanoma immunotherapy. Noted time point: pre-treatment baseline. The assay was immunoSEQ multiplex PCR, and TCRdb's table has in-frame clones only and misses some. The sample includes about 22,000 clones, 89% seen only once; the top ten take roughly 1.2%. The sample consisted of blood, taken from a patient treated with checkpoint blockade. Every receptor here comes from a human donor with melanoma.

The CDR3 nucleotides read TGTGCCAGCAGCTTCGGCAGCTCCTACAATGAGCAGTTCTTC. It translates to CASSFGSSYNEQFF. The chain has TRBV5-5 and TRBJ2-1; D is ambiguous. Germline assignment: CDR1 SGHKS and CDR2 YYEKEE (reference sequence). Trimming removed 2 bases at V and 0 bases at J, with 6 bases between. The CDR3 is 14 amino acids.

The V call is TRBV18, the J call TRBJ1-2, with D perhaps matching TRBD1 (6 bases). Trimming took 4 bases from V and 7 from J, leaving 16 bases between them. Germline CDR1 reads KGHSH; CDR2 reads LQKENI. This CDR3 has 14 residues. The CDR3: CASSRDRGGSGYTF. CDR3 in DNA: TGTGCCAGCTCACGAGACCGAGGGGGGTCTGGCTACACCTTC.

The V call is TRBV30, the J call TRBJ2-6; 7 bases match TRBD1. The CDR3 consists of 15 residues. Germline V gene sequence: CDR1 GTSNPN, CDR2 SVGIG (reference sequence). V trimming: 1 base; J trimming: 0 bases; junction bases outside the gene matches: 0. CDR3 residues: CAWSGTGSGANVLTF. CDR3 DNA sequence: TGTGCCTGGAGTGGGACAGGCTCTGGGGCCAACGTCCTGACTTTC.

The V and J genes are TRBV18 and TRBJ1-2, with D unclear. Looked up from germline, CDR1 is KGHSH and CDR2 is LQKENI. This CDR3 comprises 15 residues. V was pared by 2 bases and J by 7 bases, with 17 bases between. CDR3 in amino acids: CASSPKMQGSVGYTF. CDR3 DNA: TGTGCCAGCTCACCAAAAATGCAAGGGTCTGTTGGCTACACCTTC. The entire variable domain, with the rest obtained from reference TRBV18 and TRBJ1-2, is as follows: NAGVMQNPRHLVRRRGQEARLRCSPMKGHSHVYWYRQLPEEGLKFMVYLQKENIIDESGMPKERFSAEFPKEGPSILRIQQVVRGDSAAYFCASSPKMQGSVGYTFGSGTRLTVV.

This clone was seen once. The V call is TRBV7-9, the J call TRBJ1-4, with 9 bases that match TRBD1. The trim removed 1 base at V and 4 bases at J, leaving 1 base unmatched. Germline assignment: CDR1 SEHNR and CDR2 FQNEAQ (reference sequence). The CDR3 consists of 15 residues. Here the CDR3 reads CASSLGDRVNEKLFF. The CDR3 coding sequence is TGTGCCAGCAGCTTAGGGGACAGGGTTAATGAAAAACTGTTTTTT.

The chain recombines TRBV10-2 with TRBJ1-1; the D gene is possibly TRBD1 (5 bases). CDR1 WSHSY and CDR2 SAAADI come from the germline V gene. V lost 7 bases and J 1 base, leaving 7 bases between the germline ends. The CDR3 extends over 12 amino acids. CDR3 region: CASIGGNTEAFF. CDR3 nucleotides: TGCGCCAGCATTGGGGGGAACACTGAAGCTTTCTTT.